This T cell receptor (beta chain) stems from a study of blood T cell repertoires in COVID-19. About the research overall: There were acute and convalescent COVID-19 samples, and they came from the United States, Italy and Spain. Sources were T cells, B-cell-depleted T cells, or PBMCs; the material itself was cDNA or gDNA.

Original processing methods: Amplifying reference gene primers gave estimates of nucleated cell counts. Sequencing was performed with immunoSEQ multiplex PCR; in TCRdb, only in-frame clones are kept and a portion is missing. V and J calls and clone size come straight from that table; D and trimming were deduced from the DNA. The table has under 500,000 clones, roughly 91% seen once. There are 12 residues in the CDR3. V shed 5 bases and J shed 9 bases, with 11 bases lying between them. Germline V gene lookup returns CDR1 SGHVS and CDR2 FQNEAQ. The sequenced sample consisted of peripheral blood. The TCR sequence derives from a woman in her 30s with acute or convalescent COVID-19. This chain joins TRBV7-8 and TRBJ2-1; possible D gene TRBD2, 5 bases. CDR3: CASSPRLAEQFF. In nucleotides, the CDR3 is TGTGCCAGCAGCCCTCGGCTAGCTGAGCAGTTCTTC.